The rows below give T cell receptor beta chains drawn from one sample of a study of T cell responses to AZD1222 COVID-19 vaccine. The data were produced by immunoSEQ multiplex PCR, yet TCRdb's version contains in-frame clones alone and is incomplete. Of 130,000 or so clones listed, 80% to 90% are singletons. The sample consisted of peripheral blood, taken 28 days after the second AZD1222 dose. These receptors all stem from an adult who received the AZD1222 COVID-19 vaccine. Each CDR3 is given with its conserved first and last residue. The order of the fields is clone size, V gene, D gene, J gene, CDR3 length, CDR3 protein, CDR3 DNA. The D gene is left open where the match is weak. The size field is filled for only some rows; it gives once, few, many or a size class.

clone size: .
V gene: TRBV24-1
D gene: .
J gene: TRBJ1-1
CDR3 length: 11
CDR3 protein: CATSWSTEAFF
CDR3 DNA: TGTGCCACCAGCTGGAGCACTGAAGCTTTCTTT

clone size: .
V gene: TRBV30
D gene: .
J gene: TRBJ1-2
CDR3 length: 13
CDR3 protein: CAWSVGGNDGYTF
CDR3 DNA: TGTGCCTGGAGTGTTGGGGGTAATGACGGCTACACCTTC

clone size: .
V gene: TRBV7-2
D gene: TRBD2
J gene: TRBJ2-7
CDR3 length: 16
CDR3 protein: CASSARTSGRGYEQYF
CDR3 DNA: TGTGCCAGCAGCGCCAGGACTAGCGGGAGAGGATACGAGCAGTACTTC

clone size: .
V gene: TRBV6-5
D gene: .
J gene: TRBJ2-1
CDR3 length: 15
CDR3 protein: CASSSDSSSYNEQFF
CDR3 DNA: TGTGCCAGCAGTTCGGACAGCAGCTCCTACAATGAGCAGTTCTTC

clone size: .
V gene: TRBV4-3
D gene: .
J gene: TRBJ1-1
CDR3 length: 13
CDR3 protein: CASSVGENTEAFF
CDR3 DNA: TGCGCCAGCAGTGTAGGTGAGAACACTGAAGCTTTCTTT

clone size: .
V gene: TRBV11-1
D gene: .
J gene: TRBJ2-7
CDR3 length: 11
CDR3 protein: CASSQSGEQYF
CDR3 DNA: TGTGCCAGCAGTCAATCCGGCGAGCAGTACTTC

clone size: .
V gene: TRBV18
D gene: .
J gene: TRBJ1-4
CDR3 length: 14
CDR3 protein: CASSRFGYEGKLFF
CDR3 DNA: TGTGCCAGCTCGAGATTCGGCTACGAGGGAAAACTGTTTTTT

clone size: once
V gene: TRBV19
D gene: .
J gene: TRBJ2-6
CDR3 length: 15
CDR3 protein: CASSQPSSGANVLTF
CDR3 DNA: TGTGCCAGTAGCCAACCCAGCTCTGGGGCCAACGTCCTGACTTTC

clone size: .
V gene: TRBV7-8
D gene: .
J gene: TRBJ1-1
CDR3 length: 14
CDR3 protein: CASSLRASNTEAFF
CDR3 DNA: TGTGCCAGCAGCTTACGGGCCTCTAACACTGAAGCTTTCTTT

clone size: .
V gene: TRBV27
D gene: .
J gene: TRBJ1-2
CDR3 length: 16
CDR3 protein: CASTPRGFLSNYGYTF
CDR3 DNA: TGTGCCAGCACCCCACGAGGGTTCCTTTCTAACTATGGCTACACCTTC

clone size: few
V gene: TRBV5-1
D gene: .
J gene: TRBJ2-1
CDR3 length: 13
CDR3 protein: CASSHGTSSEQFF
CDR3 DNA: TGCGCCAGCAGCCACGGGACGTCAAGTGAGCAGTTCTTC

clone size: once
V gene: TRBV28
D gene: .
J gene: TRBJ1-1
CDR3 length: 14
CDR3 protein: CASIRGGGGTEAFF
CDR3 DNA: TGTGCCAGCATCCGAGGAGGTGGTGGCACTGAAGCTTTCTTT

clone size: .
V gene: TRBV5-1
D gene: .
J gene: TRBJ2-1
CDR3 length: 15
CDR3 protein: CASSFLIPMNNEQFF
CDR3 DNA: TGCGCCAGCAGCTTTCTAATTCCGATGAACAATGAGCAGTTCTTC

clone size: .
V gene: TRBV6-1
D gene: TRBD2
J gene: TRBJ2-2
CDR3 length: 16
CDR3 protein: CASSGIGGGNTGELFF
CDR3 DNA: TGTGCCAGCAGTGGAATCGGCGGGGGGAACACCGGGGAGCTGTTTTTT

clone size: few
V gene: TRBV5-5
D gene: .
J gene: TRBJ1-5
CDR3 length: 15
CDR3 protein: CASSSRGVSNQPQHF
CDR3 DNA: TGTGCCAGCAGCTCACGCGGGGTTAGCAATCAGCCCCAGCATTTT

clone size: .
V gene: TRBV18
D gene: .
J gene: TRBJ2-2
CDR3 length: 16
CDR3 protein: CASSPLYRANTGELFF
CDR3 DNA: TGTGCCAGCTCACCACTTTACAGGGCGAACACCGGGGAGCTGTTTTTT

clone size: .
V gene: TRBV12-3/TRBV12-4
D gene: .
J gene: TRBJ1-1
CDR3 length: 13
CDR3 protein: CASRIEWNTEAFF
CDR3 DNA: TGTGCCAGCAGGATCGAGTGGAACACTGAAGCTTTCTTT

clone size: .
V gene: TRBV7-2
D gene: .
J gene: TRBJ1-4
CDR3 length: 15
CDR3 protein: CASSLRQATNEKLFF
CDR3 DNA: TGTGCCAGCAGCTTAAGACAGGCAACTAATGAAAAACTGTTTTTT

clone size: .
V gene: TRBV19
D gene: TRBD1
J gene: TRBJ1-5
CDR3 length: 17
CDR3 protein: CASSRTSGQGRNQPQHF
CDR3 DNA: TGTGCCAGTAGTCGAACATCGGGACAGGGTAGGAATCAGCCCCAGCATTTT

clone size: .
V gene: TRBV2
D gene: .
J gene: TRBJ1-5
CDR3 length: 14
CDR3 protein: CASSVQGRGQPQHF
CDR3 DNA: TGTGCCAGCAGTGTCCAGGGAAGGGGTCAGCCCCAGCATTTT

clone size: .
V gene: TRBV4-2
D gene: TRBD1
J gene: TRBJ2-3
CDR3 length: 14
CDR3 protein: CASSWGRGSDTQYF
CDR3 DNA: TGTGCCAGCAGCTGGGGCAGGGGGAGTGATACGCAGTATTTT

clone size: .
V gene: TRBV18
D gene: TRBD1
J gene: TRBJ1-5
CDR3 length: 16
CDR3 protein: CASSPPTGGLGQPQHF
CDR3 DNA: TGTGCCAGCTCACCACCCACAGGGGGTCTGGGGCAGCCCCAGCATTTT

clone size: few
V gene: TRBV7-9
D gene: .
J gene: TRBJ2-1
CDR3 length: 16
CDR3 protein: CASNHPPGRLFDEQFF
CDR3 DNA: TGTGCCAGCAACCACCCTCCGGGACGGCTTTTTGATGAGCAGTTCTTC

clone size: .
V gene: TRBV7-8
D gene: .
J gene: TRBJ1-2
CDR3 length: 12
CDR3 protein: CASSPQNRELYF
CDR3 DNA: TGTGCCAGCAGCCCTCAGAACAGGGAGCTTTACTTC

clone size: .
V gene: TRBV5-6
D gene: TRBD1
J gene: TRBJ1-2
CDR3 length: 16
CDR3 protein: CASSSQGAIAHYGYTF
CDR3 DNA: TGTGCCAGCAGCTCTCAGGGGGCGATTGCTCACTATGGCTACACCTTC

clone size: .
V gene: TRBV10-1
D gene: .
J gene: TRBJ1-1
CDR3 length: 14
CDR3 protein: CASPYRVGNTEAFF
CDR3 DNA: TGCGCCAGCCCTTACAGGGTTGGGAACACTGAAGCTTTCTTT

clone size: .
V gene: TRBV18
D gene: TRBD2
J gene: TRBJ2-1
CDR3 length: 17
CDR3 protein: CASSPPGLAGVYNEQFF
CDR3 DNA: TGTGCCAGCTCACCACCGGGACTAGCGGGAGTGTACAATGAGCAGTTCTTC

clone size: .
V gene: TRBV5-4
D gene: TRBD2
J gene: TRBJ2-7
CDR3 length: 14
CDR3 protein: CASSSSGGAYEQYF
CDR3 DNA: TGTGCCAGCAGCTCTAGCGGGGGGGCCTACGAGCAGTACTTC

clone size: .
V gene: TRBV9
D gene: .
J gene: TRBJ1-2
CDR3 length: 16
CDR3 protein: CASTPRGDSYSGGYTF
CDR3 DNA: TGTGCCAGCACCCCTAGGGGGGATTCTTATTCGGGCGGCTACACCTTC

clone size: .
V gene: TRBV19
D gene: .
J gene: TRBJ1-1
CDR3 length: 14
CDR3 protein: CASSIGQGLPEAFF
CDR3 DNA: TGTGCCAGTAGTATCGGCCAGGGGCTTCCTGAAGCTTTCTTT

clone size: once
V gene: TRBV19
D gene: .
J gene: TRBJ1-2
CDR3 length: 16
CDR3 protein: CASRGWGRREAYGYTF
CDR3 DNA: TGTGCCAGCAGAGGTTGGGGTAGGCGTGAGGCCTATGGCTACACCTTC

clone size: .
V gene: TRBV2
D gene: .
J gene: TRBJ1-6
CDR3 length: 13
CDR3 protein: CASIPFLNSPLHF
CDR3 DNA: TGTGCCAGCATTCCGTTTCTTAATTCACCCCTCCACTTT